The present T cell receptor beta chain was sequenced within a study of identical twins. Template switching added a universal primer site, and cDNA bore unique molecular identifiers. TCRdb reanalysed the 5' RACE reads using MiXCR and keeps one entry per CDR3 protein. The data show about 220,000 distinct CDR3 sequences, 7.5% seen once. Broader study findings: Excess low generation probability was seen in twin-shared out-of-frame alpha sequences. A partial confounding effect on zero-insertion analyses could come from invariant MAIT and iNKT cells.

Between the trimmed V and J ends, which lost 2 bases and 3 bases, there was a span of 19 bases. Germline V gives CDR1 SGHDN, CDR2 FVKESK. The CDR3 spans 17 residues. This clonotype was counted only a few times. What it binds is unknown. These sequences were also reported in another study, on yellow fever vaccine responses in identical twins. That source adds: Reported findings indicate that twins' vaccine T cell responses seemed partially convergent, partially personalized.

Sequencing was performed on CD8+ T cells sorted from blood. The TCR was taken from a woman between 18 and 29 years old in good health. J is TRBJ2-5 and V is TRBV14, with a weak D call TRBD2 (6 bases). The CDR3: CASSQRDLRSSEETQYF. Written as DNA, the CDR3 is TGTGCCAGCAGCCAACGGGACTTACGATCTTCTGAAGAGACCCAGTACTTC.